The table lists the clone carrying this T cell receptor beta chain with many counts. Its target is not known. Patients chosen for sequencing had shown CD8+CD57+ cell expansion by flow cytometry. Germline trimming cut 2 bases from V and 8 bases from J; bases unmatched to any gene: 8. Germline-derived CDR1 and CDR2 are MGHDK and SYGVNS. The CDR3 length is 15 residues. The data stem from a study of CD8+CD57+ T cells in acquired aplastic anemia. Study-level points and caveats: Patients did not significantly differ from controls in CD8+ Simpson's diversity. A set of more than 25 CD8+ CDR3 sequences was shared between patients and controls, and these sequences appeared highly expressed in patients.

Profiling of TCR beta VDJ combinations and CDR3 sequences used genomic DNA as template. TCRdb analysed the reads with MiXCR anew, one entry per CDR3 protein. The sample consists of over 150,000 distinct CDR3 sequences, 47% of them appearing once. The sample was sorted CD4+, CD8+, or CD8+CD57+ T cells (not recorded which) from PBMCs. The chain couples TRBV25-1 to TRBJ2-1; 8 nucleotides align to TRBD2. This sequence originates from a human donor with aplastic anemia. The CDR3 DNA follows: TGTGCCAGCAGTGAAACCGGGGGGGGAGTCGATGAGCAGTTCTTC. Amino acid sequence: CASSETGGGVDEQFF.